These 9 T cell receptor beta chains were sequenced from one sample in a study of beta chain features in type 1 diabetes. For these TCRs, the target antigens are not known. Study results and caveats: A moderate, significant TCRB CDR3 shortening appeared in type 1 diabetes across four CD4+ subsets.

Sequenced material consisted of expressed TCRB transcripts (all of the isolated RNA was reverse transcribed). The method was immunoSEQ multiplex PCR; TCRdb's version includes in-frame clones alone and lacks a portion of them. The sample lists about 650,000 clones, around 12% occurring once. Sequenced input: naive CD4+ T cells from blood. The receptors shown here come from a man aged 30-40 years with type 1 diabetes.

In this sample, this clone turned up a few times. This chain connects TRBV7-3 to TRBJ2-3, with D possibly TRBD2 on 6 matching bases. The CDR3 covers 14 residues. Trimming took off 3 bases at V and 2 bases at J, with 9 bases between the two ends. Per germline, CDR1 SGHTA and CDR2 FQGTGA. The CDR3: CASSFRETTDTQYF. The CDR3 region has the DNA TGTGCCAGCAGCTTCCGGGAGACCACAGATACGCAGTATTTT. Supplemented by reference TRBV7-3 and TRBJ2-3, the full variable domain reads GAGVSQTPSNKVTEKGKYVELRCDPISGHTALYWYRQSLGQGPEFLIYFQGTGAADDSGLPNDRFFAVRPEGSVSTLKIQRTERGDSAVYLCASSFRETTDTQYFGPGTRLTVL.

The genes are TRBV7-3 and TRBJ1-6; TRBD1 agrees at 8 bases. The CDR3 spans 15 residues. Germline CDR1 and CDR2: SGHTA and FQGTGA. V shed 0 bases, J shed 9 bases, and the junction held 4 bases outside the gene matches. CDR3 nucleotides: TGTGCCAGCAGCTTAACGGGGACAGGCGCTTCACCCCTCCACTTT. This translates into CASSLTGTGASPLHF. Full variable domain (rest looked up from reference TRBV7-3 and TRBJ1-6): GAGVSQTPSNKVTEKGKYVELRCDPISGHTALYWYRQSLGQGPEFLIYFQGTGAADDSGLPNDRFFAVRPEGSVSTLKIQRTERGDSAVYLCASSLTGTGASPLHFGNGTRLTVT.

The V gene is TRBV5-1, the J gene TRBJ1-6; TRBD1 might be the D (5 bases). V shed 0 bases and J shed 10 bases, with 14 bases lying between them. Germline assignment: CDR1 SGHRS and CDR2 YFSETQ. This CDR3 is 15 amino acids long. The CDR3 sequence: CASSLEAGIWSPLHF. The CDR3 DNA is TGCGCCAGCAGCTTGGAGGCAGGGATCTGGTCACCCCTCCACTTT.

There are a few counts of this clone. The chain has TRBV6-1 and TRBJ2-1, with 10 bases aligning to TRBD2. Trimming cost V 11 bases and J 4 bases; bases outside gene matches: 8. The germline V gene has CDR1 MNHNS and CDR2 SASEGT. This CDR3 is built from 14 residues. This CDR3 reads CAALLAGPYNEQFF. The CDR3 region has the DNA TGTGCCGCTTTACTAGCGGGGCCTTACAATGAGCAGTTCTTC.

This sequence joins TRBV7-2 and TRBJ2-3, with TRBD2 matching over 9 bases. The germline V gene has CDR1 SGHTA and CDR2 FQGNSA. V trimming: 5 bases; J trimming: 1 base; junction bases outside the gene matches: 4. CDR3 length equals 15 residues. CDR3 DNA sequence: TGTGCCAGCAGCACCCGACTAGCGGGCACAGATACGCAGTATTTT. Protein product: CASSTRLAGTDTQYF.

The rearrangement uses TRBV10-3 and TRBJ1-1; D may be TRBD1 (5 bases). The V end lost 6 bases, the J end lost 1 base, and 6 bases lay between the germline ends. Germline lookup yields CDR1 ENHRY and CDR2 SYGVKD. The length of the CDR3 is 12 residues. The CDR3 sequence: CAISTGNTEAFF. The CDR3 DNA is TGTGCCATCAGCACAGGGAACACTGAAGCTTTCTTT.

This clone has only a few counts. The J gene is TRBJ2-5, the V gene TRBV20-1; D remains unclear. CDR1 and CDR2 from the germline V gene are DFQATT and SNEGSKA (reference sequence). V was clipped by 5 bases and J by 6 bases, with 7 bases between them. This CDR3 contains 10 residues. CDR3 sequence (DNA): TGCAGTGCTGAAGACCAGACCCAGTACTTC. It encodes CSAEDQTQYF.

The J gene is TRBJ2-3, the V gene TRBV9, with TRBD2 matching 15 bases. The germline gives CDR1 SGDLS, CDR2 YYNGEE. The CDR3 runs 18 residues. Unmatched junction bases numbered 9, after V lost 3 bases and J lost 4 bases. This CDR3 is CASSGTSGGASQSDTQYF. The DNA for the CDR3 is TGTGCCAGCAGCGGGACTAGCGGGGGGGCCTCTCAGTCAGATACGCAGTATTTT.

In its sample, this clone was seen a few times. This chain links TRBV4-3 with TRBJ1-1; D remains unclear. The CDR3 is 14 residues long. Trimming removed 1 base from V and 0 bases from J, with 6 bases in between. Looked up from germline, CDR1 is LGHNA and CDR2 is YSLEER. The CDR3 DNA is TGCGCCAGCAGCCAAGTCGACCTGAACACTGAAGCTTTCTTT. Residues: CASSQVDLNTEAFF.